This is a list of T cell receptor beta chains from one sample in a study of blood T cell repertoires in COVID-19. Method: immunoSEQ multiplex PCR; TCRdb's copy keeps in-frame clones and lacks some. The sample consists of 150,000 to 200,000 clones, over 70% of them appearing once. What was sequenced was PBMCs or T cells enriched from blood (not recorded which). The receptors shown here come from a woman aged 40 to 50 with acute COVID-19. Both conserved end residues are part of each CDR3. The D gene is left open where the match is weak. A clone size is listed for some rows: how often the clone was seen (once, few, many), or a class if it is expanded.

D | J | size | V | DNA | CDR3
NA | TRBJ1-2 | NA | TRBV4-1 | TGCGCCAGCAGCCAAGATCTTTGGACAGACTATGGCTACACCTTC | CASSQDLWTDYGYTF
NA | TRBJ1-3 | once | TRBV7-9 | TGTGCCAGCAGCCAAAGGACAGCCTTAGACTTCTCTGGAAACACCATATATTTT | CASSQRTALDFSGNTIYF
NA | TRBJ2-2 | NA | TRBV3-1/TRBV3-2 | TGTGCCAGCAGCCAAGGCGTACCGGGGATCGGGGAGCTGTTTTTT | CASSQGVPGIGELFF
NA | TRBJ2-1 | NA | TRBV11-2 | TGTGCCAGCAGCTTAGTGGTGGGAGGGGGTAACAATGAGCAGTTCTTC | CASSLVVGGGNNEQFF
NA | TRBJ1-1 | NA | TRBV5-1 | TGCGCCAGCAGCTTGGGGAGGGAAGGAGGGGAAACTTTCTTT | CASSLGREGGETFF
TRBD1 | TRBJ1-2 | once | TRBV5-1 | TGCGCCAGCAGCCCACGGGACAGGGAGGATGGCTACACCTTC | CASSPRDREDGYTF
NA | TRBJ1-1 | NA | TRBV2 | TGTGCCAACCACAGGGATTGGACTGAAGCTTTCTTT | CANHRDWTEAFF
NA | TRBJ2-2 | NA | TRBV28 | TGTGCCAGCAGTACCCTGCAGGGGACCGGGGAGCTGTTTTTT | CASSTLQGTGELFF
TRBD1 | TRBJ2-2 | NA | TRBV6-5 | TGTGCCAGCAGTTCGGACAGGGAGACCGGGGAGCTGTTTTTT | CASSSDRETGELFF
NA | TRBJ1-2 | many | TRBV11-2 | TGTGCCAGCAGCTTGAGGTTCTATGGCTACACCTTC | CASSLRFYGYTF
NA | TRBJ1-2 | once | TRBV6-5 | TGTGCCAGCATGACATGGGAGTTTGGCTACACCTTC | CASMTWEFGYTF
TRBD2 | TRBJ2-1 | NA | TRBV4-1 | TGCGCCAGCAGCCAAAGCCCCCCTAGCGGGAGTATTAATGAGCAGTTCTTC | CASSQSPPSGSINEQFF
TRBD2 | TRBJ2-5 | NA | TRBV19 | TGTGCCAGTAGTATCCTAGCGGGAGGGCAAGAGACCCAGTACTTC | CASSILAGGQETQYF
TRBD1 | TRBJ1-3 | NA | TRBV6-5 | TGTGCCAGCAGTAGACAGGGGGCGGCTGGAAACACCATATATTTT | CASSRQGAAGNTIYF
TRBD1 | TRBJ1-6 | NA | TRBV3-1/TRBV3-2 | TGTGCCAGCAGCCAGGCGACAGGGAGCGGTTTCTATAATTCACCCCTCCACTTT | CASSQATGSGFYNSPLHF
TRBD2 | TRBJ2-1 | NA | TRBV6-2/TRBV6-3 | TGTGCCAGCAGTTCCAGACTAGCGGGAGGAGGGAATGAGCAGTTCTTC | CASSSRLAGGGNEQFF
NA | TRBJ1-2 | NA | TRBV19 | TGTGCCAGTAACCCTGATACTCTGAGCGGCTATGGCTACACCTTC | CASNPDTLSGYGYTF
TRBD2 | TRBJ2-1 | NA | TRBV7-3 | TGTGCCAGCAGCTCCGGACTAGCGGGAGGGCGCAATGAGCAGTTCTTC | CASSSGLAGGRNEQFF
TRBD1 | TRBJ2-3 | NA | TRBV5-6 | TGTGCCAGCAGCTTCACAGGGGTGGATACGCAGTATTTT | CASSFTGVDTQYF
TRBD2 | TRBJ2-7 | NA | TRBV7-2 | TGTGCCAGCAGCAGGACTAGCGGGAGCAGGTACGAGCAGTACTTC | CASSRTSGSRYEQYF
NA | TRBJ2-1 | once | TRBV28 | TGTGCCAGCAGTCTAACTCCGACTTCCTACAATGAGCAGTTCTTC | CASSLTPTSYNEQFF
TRBD2 | TRBJ2-1 | NA | TRBV2 | TGTGCCAGCAGTGAACTAGCGGGAGTCTCCTACAATGAGCAGTTCTTC | CASSELAGVSYNEQFF
NA | TRBJ1-3 | NA | TRBV29-1 | TGCAGCGCTGGAGATCGGGTTAGCTCTGGAAACACCATATATTTT | CSAGDRVSSGNTIYF
NA | TRBJ1-2 | NA | TRBV30 | TGTGCCTGGGCGACAGACAGTAACTATGGCTACACCTTC | CAWATDSNYGYTF
NA | TRBJ1-2 | NA | TRBV30 | TGTGCCTGGAGTAGGGGCGGCTATGGCTACACCTTC | CAWSRGGYGYTF
TRBD2 | TRBJ2-1 | NA | TRBV7-2 | TGTGCCAGCAGACGGATGTGGGGTAGCGGGAGATACTACAATGAGCAGTTCTTC | CASRRMWGSGRYYNEQFF
TRBD1 | TRBJ1-3 | once | TRBV24-1 | TGTGCCACCCCTCTAGAAGGTCACAGGGGGCCTGGAAACACCATATATTTT | CATPLEGHRGPGNTIYF
NA | TRBJ2-7 | NA | TRBV3-1/TRBV3-2 | TGTGCCAGCAGCCAAGGTGGCGGGCGCGAGCAGTACTTC | CASSQGGGREQYF
NA | TRBJ1-5 | NA | TRBV2 | TGTGCCAGCAGTGAGACTCTATTTAGCAATCAGCCCCAGCATTTT | CASSETLFSNQPQHF
TRBD2 | TRBJ2-5 | NA | TRBV2 | TGTGCCAGCAGCCCTAGCGGGAGTAAGAAAGAGACCCAGTACTTC | CASSPSGSKKETQYF
TRBD2 | TRBJ2-3 | NA | TRBV27 | TGTGCCAGCAGTTTGGGACTAGCGGGTCAGGATACGCAGTATTTT | CASSLGLAGQDTQYF
TRBD1 | TRBJ1-2 | NA | TRBV9 | TGTGCCAGCAGTTCCGGGACAGGGGCTCCTTCCAACTATGGCTACACCTTC | CASSSGTGAPSNYGYTF
NA | TRBJ1-2 | NA | TRBV14 | TGTGCCAGCAGCCTAGACAGAAACTATGGCTACACCTTC | CASSLDRNYGYTF
NA | TRBJ2-2 | NA | TRBV7-3 | TGTGCCAGCAGCTTATATTCCACAGGGAGGAACACCGGGGAGCTGTTTTTT | CASSLYSTGRNTGELFF
TRBD1 | TRBJ1-1 | NA | TRBV13 | TGTGCCAGCAGCTTGGGACAGGTGAACACTGAAGCTTTCTTT | CASSLGQVNTEAFF
TRBD2 | TRBJ2-1 | NA | TRBV4-2 | TGTGCCAGCAGCCCCGGACTAGCGGGAGGAGACAATGAGCAGTTCTTC | CASSPGLAGGDNEQFF
NA | TRBJ2-2 | NA | TRBV30 | TGTGCCTGGAGTGTACGTAGTCAGGCTTCCGGGGAGCTGTTTTTT | CAWSVRSQASGELFF
TRBD2 | TRBJ2-1 | many | TRBV30 | TGTGCCTGGAGCTCCCTAGCGGGCAATGAGCAGTTCTTC | CAWSSLAGNEQFF
TRBD2 | TRBJ2-3 | few | TRBV2 | TGTGCCAGCAGTCCCCTGGGACTAGCGGGCACAGATACGCAGTATTTT | CASSPLGLAGTDTQYF
TRBD1 | TRBJ2-2 | many | TRBV3-1/TRBV3-2 | TGTGCCAGCCGGATCCAGGGGGCATCCGGGGAGCTGTTTTTT | CASRIQGASGELFF
TRBD1 | TRBJ1-2 | few | TRBV19 | TGTGCCAGTAGTCTAACACCGGGACAGGGGAACTATGGCTACACCTTC | CASSLTPGQGNYGYTF
TRBD1 | TRBJ1-6 | NA | TRBV9 | TGTGCCAGCCCCCTCCACCAGGGACAGATGACTTCACCCCTCCACTTT | CASPLHQGQMTSPLHF
TRBD2 | TRBJ2-3 | NA | TRBV16 | TGTGCCAGCAGCCAAGGTCGATTAGCGGGACGCACAGATACGCAGTATTTT | CASSQGRLAGRTDTQYF
NA | TRBJ1-1 | NA | TRBV12-3/TRBV12-4 | TGTGCCAGCAGTTTCCTCAGGGACACTGAAGCTTTCTTT | CASSFLRDTEAFF
NA | TRBJ1-2 | NA | TRBV5-6 | TGTGCCAGCAGCTTGGGGCAGGGATTTGACACCTTC | CASSLGQGFDTF
NA | TRBJ2-2 | NA | TRBV10-3 | TGTGCCATCAGTGGCGGGACGGAGAACACCGGGGAGCTGTTTTTT | CAISGGTENTGELFF